This T cell receptor beta chain was documented in a study of blood T cell repertoires in COVID-19. At the level of the study: Collection of acute and convalescent COVID-19 samples took place in the United States, Italy and Spain.

Original data processing: Reference gene primer amplification yielded estimated nucleated cell counts. Assay used: immunoSEQ multiplex PCR; TCRdb lists only in-frame clones, some missing. Clonal size and the V and J genes are those of that table, whereas D and trimming came from the DNA. The profile shows under 350,000 clones, approximately 90% of them singletons. Trimming removed 3 bases from V and 4 bases from J; junction bases left unmatched: 2. This CDR3 spans 13 amino acids. Looked up from germline, CDR1 is SGDLS and CDR2 is YYNGEE. V usage is TRBV9 and J usage is TRBJ1-2, with 8 nucleotides matching TRBD1. Sequenced sample: peripheral blood. The receptor was isolated from a man in his forties or fifties with acute or convalescent COVID-19. DNA for the CDR3: TGTGCCAGCAGCGCAGACAGGGGCTATGGCTACACCTTC. Translation gives CASSADRGYGYTF.